Following are 15 T cell receptor beta chains from one sample sequenced in a study of memory CD4+ T cells and cytomegalovirus serostatus (dated by TCRdb to the late 2010s). Single viable CD3+CD4+CD8-CD45RO+ cells were sorted as memory CD4+ T cells on a FACSAria II. Libraries were constructed by the immunoSEQ multiplex PCR assay. Here the immuneACCESS table is served through TCRdb, limited to in-frame sequences with V and J called. Missing clones are a known gap in these copies; in checked studies unresolved V genes cover under half, and the rest lacks a known reason. The sample table records under 35,000 clones; around four fifths of these occur just once. The ten top clones hold 0.63% of the sample. What was sequenced was memory CD4+ T cells from blood. The receptors derive from an adult in good health and CMV-seronegative. Some clones in this sample may be carry-over from other donors' samples.

This clone was found a few times. The chain links TRBV28 to TRBJ1-1; D possibly corresponds to TRBD1 (5 bases). The germline gives CDR1 MDHEN, CDR2 SYDVKM. Trimming left V 6 bases short and J 4 bases short, with 9 bases between. CDR3 length: 12 residues. The CDR3: CASRAGLTEAFF. CDR3 DNA: TGTGCCAGCAGAGCAGGGCTCACTGAAGCTTTCTTT. Full variable domain (remainder filled in from reference TRBV28 and TRBJ1-1): DVKVTQSSRYLVKRTGEKVFLECVQDMDHENMFWYRQDPGLGLRLIYFSYDVKMKEKGDIPEGYSVSREKKERFSLILESASTNQTSMYLCASRAGLTEAFFGQGTRLTVV.

The chain carries TRBV9 and TRBJ2-3; unclear D gene. V lost 0 bases, J lost 2 bases, and 10 bases lay in between. Germline V gene lookup returns CDR1 SGDLS and CDR2 YYNGEE. The CDR3 is made up of 15 amino acids. The CDR3 sequence: CASSVGVGLTDTQYF. In DNA, the CDR3 is TGTGCCAGCAGCGTAGGGGTCGGCCTCACAGATACGCAGTATTTT.

This clone has a handful of counts. The chain couples TRBV19 to TRBJ2-2; 9 bases line up with TRBD1. Looked up from germline, CDR1 is LNHDA and CDR2 is SQIVND (reference sequence). J was trimmed by 4 bases and V by 7 bases; bases with no gene match: 7. This CDR3 is built from 15 residues. The CDR3 DNA is TGTGCCAGTACCGGGGACAGGGACGCCACCGGGGAGCTGTTTTTT. This codes for CASTGDRDATGELFF.

This chain connects TRBV7-2 to TRBJ2-5; possible D gene TRBD2, 5 bases. The CDR3 length is 13 residues. CDR1 is SGHTA, CDR2 FQGNSA, per germline. V was cut by 5 bases and J by 0 bases, with 7 bases left in between. DNA of the CDR3: TGTGCCAGCAGCCGGGGAAACCAAGAGACCCAGTACTTC. Amino acids: CASSRGNQETQYF.

V usage is TRBV6-6 and J usage is TRBJ1-1; TRBD1 is a possible D gene (6 bases). The CDR3 loop spans 15 amino acids. Trimming removed 2 bases at V and 4 bases at J, with 14 bases between. The germline V gene encodes CDR1 MNHNY and CDR2 SVGAGI (reference sequence). In DNA form, the CDR3 reads TGTGCCAGCAGTTACACGGGAGGGGGTAGCACTGAAGCTTTCTTT. This gives the protein CASSYTGGGSTEAFF.

This chain links TRBV7-3 with TRBJ2-2, with no clear D. Germline values: CDR1 SGHTA, CDR2 FQGTGA. Trimming removed 1 base from V and 7 bases from J, with 13 bases in between. This CDR3 comprises 15 residues. CDR3 residues: CASSLISGLSGELFF. CDR3 nucleotide sequence: TGTGCCAGCAGCTTAATTTCCGGCCTGAGCGGGGAGCTGTTTTTT.

This clone is a singleton in its sample. The chain has TRBV7-2 and TRBJ2-7; possibly TRBD1 for D (6 bases). Germline V lookup: CDR1 SGHTA, CDR2 FQGNSA. This CDR3 contains 13 residues. Trimming shortened V by 3 bases and J by 6 bases, and 12 bases separated the two germline ends. The CDR3 region is CASSFSTGGEQYF. Here the CDR3 DNA reads TGTGCCAGCAGCTTTTCGACAGGCGGCGAGCAGTACTTC.

The V call is TRBV5-4, the J call TRBJ1-2; tentative D call: TRBD1 (5 bases). Looked up from germline, CDR1 is SGHNT and CDR2 is YYREEE (reference sequence). The CDR3 spans 13 residues. The V gene lost 4 bases and the J gene lost 8 bases, with 15 bases spanning the gap. Here the CDR3 reads CASSPEGRVGYTF. DNA for the CDR3: TGTGCCAGCAGCCCCGAGGGGCGGGTCGGCTACACCTTC. Full variable domain (rest looked up from reference TRBV5-4 and TRBJ1-2): ETGVTQSPTHLIKTRGQQVTLRCSSQSGHNTVSWYQQALGQGPQFIFQYYREEENGRGNFPPRFSGLQFPNYSSELNVNALELDDSALYLCASSPEGRVGYTFGSGTRLTVV.

The chain recombines TRBV4-2 with TRBJ2-5; D unresolved. The CDR3 extends over 12 amino acids. Germline CDR1 reads LGHNA; CDR2 reads YNFKEQ. V was clipped by 0 bases and J by 5 bases, with 4 bases between them. CDR3 amino acids: CASSQDSETQYF. The CDR3 DNA reads TGTGCCAGCAGCCAAGACTCGGAGACCCAGTACTTC.

The CDR3 is CASSTRTGYSPLHF. The CDR3 nucleotides are TGTGCCAGCAGTACCAGGACAGGGTATTCACCCCTCCACTTT. The J gene is TRBJ1-6, the V gene TRBV6-1; 8 nucleotides line up with TRBD1. CDR3 size: 14 residues. Germline CDR1 MNHNS, CDR2 SASEGT. V lost 5 bases, J lost 8 bases, and 5 bases stayed unmatched.

A word on this clone: The junction departs from the called germline gene at one end, perhaps through a read error. This chain uses TRBV29-1 with TRBJ2-3; TRBD2 is a possible D gene (6 bases). This CDR3 has 12 amino acids. Per the germline V gene, CDR1 is SQVTM and CDR2 is ANQGSEA. The CDR3 region is CSVDGSTDTQYF. The CDR3 DNA follows: TGCAGCGTTGACGGGAGCACTGATACGCAGTATTTT.

CDR3 protein: CASSLRDGLNEKLFF. The CDR3 DNA is TGCGCCAGCAGCCTTCGGGACGGCCTTAATGAAAAACTGTTTTTT. The rearrangement links TRBV5-1 to TRBJ1-4, with D maybe TRBD1 (5 bases). The germline gives CDR1 SGHRS, CDR2 YFSETQ. V lost 4 bases, J lost 4 bases, and 14 bases lay in between. This CDR3 contains 15 residues.

The rearrangement links TRBV18 to TRBJ2-5, with TRBD1 matching 7 bases. The V gene's germline CDR1 is KGHSH and CDR2 LQKENI. This CDR3 is built from 17 residues. V shed 3 bases, J shed 5 bases, and the junction held 15 bases outside the gene matches. CDR3 residues: CASSPRRDGRGQETQYF. CDR3 DNA: TGTGCCAGCTCACCCCGGAGAGACGGACGGGGACAGGAGACCCAGTACTTC.

The chain uses TRBV6-5 and TRBJ2-6; D is perhaps TRBD1 (5 bases). This CDR3 contains 15 residues. Per germline, CDR1 MNHEY and CDR2 SVGAGI. The ends were cut back, 0 bases at V and 4 bases at J, with 7 bases in the middle. As DNA, the CDR3 is TGTGCCAGCAGTTACTCCAGGGCCGGGGCCAACGTCCTGACTTTC. Translation gives CASSYSRAGANVLTF.

The gene calls are TRBV7-2 and TRBJ2-3, with D possibly being TRBD1 or TRBD2 (6 bases each). Germline CDR1 reads SGHTA; CDR2 reads FQGNSA. The CDR3 loop spans 14 amino acids. V lost 2 bases and J 6 bases, leaving 12 bases between the germline ends. CDR3 bases: TGTGCCAGCAGCTTAAGGGGGGTCCCGGATACGCAGTATTTT. Translation: CASSLRGVPDTQYF.